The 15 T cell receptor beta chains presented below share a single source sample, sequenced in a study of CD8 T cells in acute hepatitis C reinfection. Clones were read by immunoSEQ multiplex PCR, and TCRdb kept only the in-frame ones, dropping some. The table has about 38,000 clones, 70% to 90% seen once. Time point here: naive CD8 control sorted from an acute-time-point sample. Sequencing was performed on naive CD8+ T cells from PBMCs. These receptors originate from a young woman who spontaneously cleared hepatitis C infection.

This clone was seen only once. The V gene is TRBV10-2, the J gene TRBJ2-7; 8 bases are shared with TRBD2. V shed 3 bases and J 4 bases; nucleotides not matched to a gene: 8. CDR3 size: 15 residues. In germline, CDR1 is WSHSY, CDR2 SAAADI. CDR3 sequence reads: CASSERVLADYEQYF. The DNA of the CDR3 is TGCGCCAGCAGTGAAAGAGTACTAGCGGATTACGAGCAGTACTTC.

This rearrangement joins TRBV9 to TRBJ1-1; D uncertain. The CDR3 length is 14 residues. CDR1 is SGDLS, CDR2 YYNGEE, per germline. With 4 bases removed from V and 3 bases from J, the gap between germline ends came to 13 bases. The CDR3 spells CASSPRAEDTEAFF. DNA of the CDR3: TGTGCCAGCAGCCCACGTGCGGAGGACACTGAAGCTTTCTTT.

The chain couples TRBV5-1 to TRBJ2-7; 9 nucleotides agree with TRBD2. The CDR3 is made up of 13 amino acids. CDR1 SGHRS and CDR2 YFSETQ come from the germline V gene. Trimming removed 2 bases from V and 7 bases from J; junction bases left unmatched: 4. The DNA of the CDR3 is TGCGCCAGCAGCTTTGCGGGAGGGTGGGAGCAGTACTTC. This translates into CASSFAGGWEQYF.

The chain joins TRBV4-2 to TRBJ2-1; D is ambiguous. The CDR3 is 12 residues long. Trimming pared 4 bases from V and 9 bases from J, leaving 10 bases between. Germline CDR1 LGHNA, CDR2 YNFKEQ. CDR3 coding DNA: TGTGCCAGCAGCCCCGGCGGAATTGAGCAGTTCTTC. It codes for CASSPGGIEQFF.

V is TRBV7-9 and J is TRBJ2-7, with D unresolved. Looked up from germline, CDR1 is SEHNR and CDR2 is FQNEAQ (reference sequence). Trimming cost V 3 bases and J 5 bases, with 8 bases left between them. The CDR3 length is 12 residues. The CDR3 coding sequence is TGTGCCAGCAGCTTGGGTACAAACGAGCAGTACTTC. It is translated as CASSLGTNEQYF.

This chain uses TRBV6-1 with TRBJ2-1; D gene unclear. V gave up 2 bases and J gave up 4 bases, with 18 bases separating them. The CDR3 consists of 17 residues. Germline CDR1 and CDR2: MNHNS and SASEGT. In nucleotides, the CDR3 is TGTGCCAGCAGTGAATTCCAGTTGAGGTCCAGTTACAATGAGCAGTTCTTC. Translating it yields CASSEFQLRSSYNEQFF.

Here the CDR3 reads CASSHVTSRRPFYNEQFF. CDR3 bases: TGCGCCAGCAGCCACGTCACTAGCAGGCGCCCTTTTTACAATGAGCAGTTCTTC. The chain couples TRBV4-1 to TRBJ2-1; a possible D gene is TRBD2 (6 bases). The CDR3 covers 18 residues. With 3 bases removed from V and 4 bases from J, the gap between germline ends came to 22 bases. Germline loops: CDR1 MGHRA, CDR2 YSYEKL.

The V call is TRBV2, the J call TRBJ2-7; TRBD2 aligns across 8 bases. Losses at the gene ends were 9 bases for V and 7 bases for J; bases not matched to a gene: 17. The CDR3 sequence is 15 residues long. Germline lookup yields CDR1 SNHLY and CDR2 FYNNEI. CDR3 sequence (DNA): TGTGCCAGAAGGTCGGCCAGCGGGAGTAGTGGGGAGCAGTACTTC. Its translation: CARRSASGSSGEQYF.

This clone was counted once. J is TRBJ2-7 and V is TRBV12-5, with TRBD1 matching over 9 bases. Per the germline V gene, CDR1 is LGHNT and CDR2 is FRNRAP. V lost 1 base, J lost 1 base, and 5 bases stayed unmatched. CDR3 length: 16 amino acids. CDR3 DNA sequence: TGTGCTAGTGGTTTGGCGGGGACAGGGATATCCTACGAGCAGTACTTC. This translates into CASGLAGTGISYEQYF.

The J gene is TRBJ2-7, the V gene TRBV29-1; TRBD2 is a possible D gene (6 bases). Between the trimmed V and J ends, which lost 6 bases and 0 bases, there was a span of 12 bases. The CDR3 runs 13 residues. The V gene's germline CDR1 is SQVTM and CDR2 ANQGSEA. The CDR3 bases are TGCAGCGTGCCTAGCGAGAGCTCCTACGAGCAGTACTTC. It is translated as CSVPSESSYEQYF.

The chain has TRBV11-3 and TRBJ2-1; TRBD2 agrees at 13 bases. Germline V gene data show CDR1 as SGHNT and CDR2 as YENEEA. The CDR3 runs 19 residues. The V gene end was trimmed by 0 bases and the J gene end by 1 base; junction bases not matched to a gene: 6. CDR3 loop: CASSLDRLAGGNSYNEQFF. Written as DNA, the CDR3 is TGTGCCAGCAGCTTAGACCGACTAGCGGGAGGTAATTCCTACAATGAGCAGTTCTTC. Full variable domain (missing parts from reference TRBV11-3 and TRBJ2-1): EAGVVQSPRYKIIEKKQPVAFWCNPISGHNTLYWYLQNLGQGPELLIRYENEEAVDDSQLPKDRFSAERLKGVDSTLKIQPAELGDSAVYLCASSLDRLAGGNSYNEQFFGPGTRLTVL.

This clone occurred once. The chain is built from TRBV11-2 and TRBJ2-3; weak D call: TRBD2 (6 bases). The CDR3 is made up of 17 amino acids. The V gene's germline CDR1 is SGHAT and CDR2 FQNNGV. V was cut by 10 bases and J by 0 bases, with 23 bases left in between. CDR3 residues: CATTEVSGYPSTDTQYF. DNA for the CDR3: TGTGCCACCACGGAGGTTAGCGGTTACCCGAGCACAGATACGCAGTATTTT.

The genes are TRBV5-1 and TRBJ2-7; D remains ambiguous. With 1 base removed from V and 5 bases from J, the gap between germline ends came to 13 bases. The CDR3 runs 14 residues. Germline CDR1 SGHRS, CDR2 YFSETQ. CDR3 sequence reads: CASSLKGSFDEQYF. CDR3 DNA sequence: TGCGCCAGCAGCTTGAAGGGTAGTTTCGACGAGCAGTACTTC.

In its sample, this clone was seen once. CDR3 coding DNA: TGCGCCAGCAGCCAAGTACTCGTCACGGACAGTACCTACGAGCAGTACTTC. Amino acid sequence: CASSQVLVTDSTYEQYF. The chain links TRBV4-1 to TRBJ2-7, with D possibly matching TRBD1 (6 bases). Germline V gene sequence: CDR1 MGHRA, CDR2 YSYEKL. The CDR3 is 17 amino acids. The ends were cut back, 1 base at V and 2 bases at J, with 18 bases in the middle.

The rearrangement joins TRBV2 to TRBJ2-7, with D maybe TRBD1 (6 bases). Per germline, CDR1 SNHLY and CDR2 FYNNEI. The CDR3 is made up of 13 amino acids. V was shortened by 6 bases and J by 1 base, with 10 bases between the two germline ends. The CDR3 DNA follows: TGTGCCAGCAGCTCCGGACAGTCCTACGAGCAGTACTTC. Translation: CASSSGQSYEQYF.